This is a list of T cell receptor beta chains from one sample in a study of PD-1 blockade in classical Hodgkin lymphoma. This table comes from immunoSEQ multiplex PCR, and its TCRdb copy is limited to in-frame clones, with some not included. The sample includes over 8,500 clones, about four fifths of them seen just once. The sequencing here drew on CD4+ T cells from blood, taken at baseline. The receptors originated from a human donor with classical Hodgkin lymphoma. CDR3s include the opening cysteine and the closing phenylalanine or tryptophan. A D gene is named only where the DNA matches it firmly. Clone size is not always given. Where it is, it says once, few, many or a class for expanded clones.

length,J,D,V,size,DNA,CDR3
13,TRBJ2-2,NA,TRBV2,few,TGTGCCAGCAGTGGACAGCTCACCGGGGAGCTGTTTTTT,CASSGQLTGELFF
14,TRBJ2-7,TRBD1,TRBV4-1,NA,TGCGCCAGCAGCCAACCGACAGGGGTCGACGAGCAGTACTTC,CASSQPTGVDEQYF
15,TRBJ2-3,NA,TRBV28,once,TGTGCCAGCAGTTTGGGTGGATCCCGTAGAGATACGCAGTATTTT,CASSLGGSRRDTQYF
15,TRBJ2-1,TRBD2,TRBV28,NA,TGTGCCAGCAGTTTGGCCGGGAGGTCCTACAATGAGCAGTTCTTC,CASSLAGRSYNEQFF
13,TRBJ2-7,NA,TRBV6-1,NA,TGTGCCAGCAGGCGGGGGCAATCCTACGAGCAGTACTTC,CASRRGQSYEQYF
15,TRBJ2-7,TRBD2,TRBV27,few,TGTGCCAGCAGTTTTGTAGCGGGCGGCTCCTACGAGCAGTACTTC,CASSFVAGGSYEQYF
14,TRBJ2-7,TRBD2,TRBV2,once,TGTGCCAGCAGTGACTTGCGGGAGGGATCCGAGCAGTACTTC,CASSDLREGSEQYF
17,TRBJ2-1,TRBD1,TRBV19,NA,TGTGCCAGTAGTATGAAGGGGGCACACGTTCAGGCCAATGAGCAGTTCTTC,CASSMKGAHVQANEQFF
14,TRBJ2-3,NA,TRBV10-2,NA,TGCGCCACCCGGAGGAGGGGGAGCACAGATACGCAGTATTTT,CATRRRGSTDTQYF
15,TRBJ1-1,TRBD1,TRBV6-6,NA,TGTGCCAGCAGTTACGCAGGGACAGCGAACACTGAAGCTTTCTTT,CASSYAGTANTEAFF
16,TRBJ2-7,TRBD1,TRBV7-6,once,TGTGCCAGCAGCTTAGGGACCGGACAGGGAACCTCCGAGCAGTACTTC,CASSLGTGQGTSEQYF
16,TRBJ2-3,TRBD2,TRBV19,once,TGTGCCAGCTCCGGGACTAGCGCGGGCTTGCCAGATACGCAGTATTTT,CASSGTSAGLPDTQYF
14,TRBJ1-3,NA,TRBV7-2,NA,TGTGCCAGCAGGTCAAACAGGGACGGAAACACCATATATTTT,CASRSNRDGNTIYF
15,TRBJ1-2,NA,TRBV6-1,NA,TGTGCCAGTAATCGGGGGCAGGGACCAAACTATGGCTACACCTTC,CASNRGQGPNYGYTF
15,TRBJ2-5,TRBD2,TRBV7-2,once,TGTGCCAGCAGCTTAGCGCGCGGGAGAGGGGAGACCCAGTACTTC,CASSLARGRGETQYF
13,TRBJ1-2,NA,TRBV5-6,NA,TGTGCCAGCAGCTTGACGGGTATGGATGGCTACACCTTC,CASSLTGMDGYTF
15,TRBJ2-3,TRBD1,TRBV19,NA,TGTGCCAGTAGTCCCCGGACAGGGGGAACAGATACGCAGTATTTT,CASSPRTGGTDTQYF
14,TRBJ2-1,NA,TRBV7-2,NA,TGTGCCAGCAGCTTAGAGCTAGCCAGAGGGGAGCAGTTCTTC,CASSLELARGEQFF
13,TRBJ1-1,NA,TRBV10-3,NA,TGTGCCATCAGTGAGCTACTGAACACTGAAGCTTTCTTT,CAISELLNTEAFF
13,TRBJ1-1,NA,TRBV2,NA,TGTGCCAGCAGTGTGGCGACGAACACTGAAGCTTTCTTT,CASSVATNTEAFF
14,TRBJ2-2,NA,TRBV29-1,few,TGCAGCGTTGTCTTCACGGGTAGGACCGGGGAGCTGTTTTTT,CSVVFTGRTGELFF
11,TRBJ2-5,NA,TRBV10-3,NA,TGTGCCATCAGTGGGGGGGAGACCCAGTACTTC,CAISGGETQYF
15,TRBJ2-3,TRBD2,TRBV6-1,NA,TGTGCCAGCAGCTCCGGACTAGCGGATGAGGATACGCAGTATTTT,CASSSGLADEDTQYF
18,TRBJ2-1,TRBD2,TRBV19,NA,TGTGCCAGTACCCCCCCGTGGCGGGCGGGAGGGCCTGTCAATGAGCAGTTCTTC,CASTPPWRAGGPVNEQFF
15,TRBJ1-5,TRBD1,TRBV6-1,NA,TGTGCCAGCAGTTCCGGGACAGGGGCCAATCAGCCCCAGCATTTT,CASSSGTGANQPQHF
13,TRBJ1-2,NA,TRBV19,few,TGTGCCAGTAGTATAGAAGGGTTCTATGGCTACACCTTC,CASSIEGFYGYTF
12,TRBJ2-7,NA,TRBV6-5,NA,TGTGCCAGCAGAGAAACAGGGAGTGAGCAGTACTTC,CASRETGSEQYF
13,TRBJ2-1,NA,TRBV7-9,NA,TGTGCCAGCAGCCCTCCCCAGTCCCACGAGCAGTTCTTC,CASSPPQSHEQFF
15,TRBJ2-1,NA,TRBV27,NA,TGTGCCAGCAGTTTAAAGGACAGAGCCTACAATGAGCAGTTCTTC,CASSLKDRAYNEQFF